Below are 32 T cell receptor beta chains sequenced from a single sample in a study of shared clonotypes between healthy human individuals. The data were produced by immunoSEQ multiplex PCR, yet TCRdb's version contains in-frame clones alone and is incomplete. The sample shows some 2,100,000 clones, 90% to 97% of them seen only once. The sample taken for sequencing was naive CD4+ T cells sorted from blood. Subset in this sample: CD45RA+ positively selected. These receptor sequences come from a man in his late teens or twenties in good health.

The J gene is TRBJ2-3, the V gene TRBV5-6, with unresolved D. The germline CDR1 and CDR2 sequences are SGHDT and YYEEEE. The CDR3 spans 13 residues. V lost 3 bases and J 4 bases, leaving 9 bases between the germline ends. The chain's CDR3 is CASSSRFSDTQYF. The DNA of the CDR3 is TGTGCCAGCAGCTCCCGGTTCTCAGATACGCAGTATTTT.

The chain combines TRBV5-1 with TRBJ2-7; 8 bases are a match to TRBD1. This CDR3 has 15 residues. After removal of 4 bases from V and 5 bases from J, the junction contained 11 bases not matched to a gene. Germline V gene lookup returns CDR1 SGHRS and CDR2 YFSETQ. CDR3 sequence: CASSQGQGAMNEQYF. In nucleotides, the CDR3 is TGCGCCAGCAGCCAAGGCCAGGGGGCAATGAACGAGCAGTACTTC.

The J gene is TRBJ2-5, the V gene TRBV28; 9 bases are shared with TRBD1. Germline CDR1 MDHEN, CDR2 SYDVKM. The CDR3 has 16 residues. The V gene end was trimmed by 5 bases and the J gene end by 2 bases; junction bases not matched to a gene: 9. CDR3 DNA sequence: TGTGCCAGCAGTACCCCGGGACAGGGTAATCAAGAGACCCAGTACTTC. Its protein is CASSTPGQGNQETQYF. Using reference TRBV28 and TRBJ2-5 for the parts outside the CDR3, the full variable domain is DVKVTQSSRYLVKRTGEKVFLECVQDMDHENMFWYRQDPGLGLRLIYFSYDVKMKEKGDIPEGYSVSREKKERFSLILESASTNQTSMYLCASSTPGQGNQETQYFGPGTRLLVL.

J is TRBJ1-1 and V is TRBV30, with D maybe TRBD1 (5 bases). This CDR3 region has 15 residues. CDR1 and CDR2 (germline): GTSNPN, SVGIG (reference sequence). Trimming pared 7 bases from V and 0 bases from J, leaving 18 bases between. DNA for the CDR3: TGTGCCTCTTTACCGCGGGGACCCATGAACACTGAAGCTTTCTTT. Translated, it gives CASLPRGPMNTEAFF.

This clone was seen just once. The gene calls are TRBV11-3 and TRBJ2-3, with TRBD1 identical over 9 bases. V lost 5 bases to trimming and J lost 5 bases; unmatched junction nucleotides: 5. The CDR3 is 14 amino acids. The V gene's germline CDR1 is SGHNT and CDR2 YENEEA. The chain's CDR3 is CASSPGTGKDTQYF. In DNA, the CDR3 is TGTGCCAGCAGCCCGGGGACAGGGAAAGATACGCAGTATTTT.

J is TRBJ2-3 and V is TRBV5-6; possible D gene TRBD1, 6 bases. The germline V gene has CDR1 SGHDT and CDR2 YYEEEE. CDR3 length: 18 amino acids. Trimming left V 0 bases short and J 0 bases short, with 17 bases between. The CDR3, as DNA: TGTGCCAGCAGCTTGGGACAGGTCCTCATAACTAGCACAGATACGCAGTATTTT. This codes for CASSLGQVLITSTDTQYF. The full variable domain, completed using reference TRBV5-6 and TRBJ2-3, is DAGVTQSPTHLIKTRGQQVTLRCSPKSGHDTVSWYQQALGQGPQFIFQYYEEEERQRGNFPDRFSGHQFPNYSSELNVNALLLGDSALYLCASSLGQVLITSTDTQYFGPGTRLTVL.

This rearrangement joins TRBV19 to TRBJ2-1; 8 bases are shared with TRBD1. The germline gives CDR1 LNHDA, CDR2 SQIVND (reference sequence). The trim removed 5 bases at V and 9 bases at J, leaving 6 bases unmatched. This CDR3 spans 13 amino acids. DNA for the CDR3: TGTGCCAGTAGTTCCCGGACAGGGCTTGAGCAGTTCTTC. Encoded protein: CASSSRTGLEQFF. Variable domain in full (rest from reference TRBV19 and TRBJ2-1): DGGITQSPKYLFRKEGQNVTLSCEQNLNHDAMYWYRQDPGQGLRLIYYSQIVNDFQKGDIAEGYSVSREKKESFPLTVTSAQKNPTAFYLCASSSRTGLEQFFGPGTRLTVL.

This clone was detected once. This specimen includes other DNA sequences encoding the same CDR3. The chain uses TRBV2 and TRBJ2-7; the D is unclear. V was pared by 6 bases and J by 2 bases, with 8 bases between. The germline gives CDR1 SNHLY, CDR2 FYNNEI. The CDR3 consists of 12 residues. The CDR3, as DNA: TGTGCCAGCAGAGGTTTTGCCTACGAGCAGTACTTC. It encodes CASRGFAYEQYF. Filled out from reference TRBV2 and TRBJ2-7, the complete variable domain reads EPEVTQTPSHQVTQMGQEVILRCVPISNHLYFYWYRQILGQKVEFLVSFYNNEISEKSEIFDDQFSVERPDGSNFTLKIRSTKLEDSAMYFCASRGFAYEQYFGPGTRLTVT.

This rearrangement joins TRBV5-1 to TRBJ2-7; 10 bases are shared with TRBD1. This CDR3 spans 14 amino acids. J was trimmed by 6 bases and V by 2 bases; bases with no gene match: 5. Per germline, CDR1 SGHRS and CDR2 YFSETQ. The CDR3 bases are TGCGCCAGCAGCTTAACTGACAGGGGGCGCGAGCAGTACTTC. Its translation: CASSLTDRGREQYF. The whole variable domain, filled in from reference TRBV5-1 and TRBJ2-7, reads KAGVTQTPRYLIKTRGQQVTLSCSPISGHRSVSWYQQTPGQGLQFLFEYFSETQRNKGNFPGRFSGRQFSNSRSEMNVSTLELGDSALYLCASSLTDRGREQYFGPGTRLTVT.

The chain employs TRBV13 and TRBJ2-7; D is ambiguous. The CDR3 is 16 amino acids. V was pared by 1 base and J by 0 bases, with 13 bases between. Per the germline V gene, CDR1 is PRHDT and CDR2 is FYEKMQ (reference sequence). The CDR3 region is CASSLVPGRSSYEQYF. The CDR3 DNA follows: TGTGCCAGCAGCTTAGTTCCGGGCCGCAGCTCCTACGAGCAGTACTTC.

V and J are TRBV6-5 and TRBJ2-7; D is possibly TRBD2 (5 bases). The ends were cut back, 0 bases at V and 2 bases at J, with 14 bases in the middle. The CDR3 has 16 amino acids. Germline V gene lookup returns CDR1 MNHEY and CDR2 SVGAGI. The CDR3 DNA reads TGTGCCAGCAGTTACTCAGTGGCGGACTTCCCCTACGAGCAGTACTTC. Amino acids: CASSYSVADFPYEQYF.

The chain recombines TRBV5-1 with TRBJ2-5; 11 bases match TRBD1. This CDR3 has 16 residues. J lost 5 bases, V lost 0 bases, and 6 bases had no gene match. Looked up from germline, CDR1 is SGHRS and CDR2 is YFSETQ. The CDR3 reads CASSLGPGTGGETQYF. The DNA of the CDR3 is TGCGCCAGCAGCTTGGGTCCCGGGACAGGGGGTGAGACCCAGTACTTC. Full variable domain (remainder filled in from reference TRBV5-1 and TRBJ2-5): KAGVTQTPRYLIKTRGQQVTLSCSPISGHRSVSWYQQTPGQGLQFLFEYFSETQRNKGNFPGRFSGRQFSNSRSEMNVSTLELGDSALYLCASSLGPGTGGETQYFGPGTRLLVL.

The chain uses TRBV6-6 and TRBJ1-6, with 9 bases aligning to TRBD1. Losses at the gene ends were 6 bases for V and 7 bases for J; bases not matched to a gene: 4. This CDR3 comprises 14 residues. In germline, CDR1 is MNHNY, CDR2 SVGAGI (reference sequence). The chain's CDR3 is CASRTTGGNSPLHF. DNA of the CDR3: TGTGCCAGCAGGACGACAGGGGGGAATTCACCCCTCCACTTT.

The rearrangement joins TRBV6-1 to TRBJ2-5, with TRBD1 as a possible D gene (6 bases). The CDR3 extends over 13 amino acids. Germline V gene data show CDR1 as MNHNS and CDR2 as SASEGT. V dropped 7 bases and J dropped 5 bases, with 14 bases sitting between them. CDR3: CASISTGSETQYF. DNA for the CDR3: TGTGCCAGCATTTCAACAGGGTCCGAGACCCAGTACTTC.

V and J are TRBV5-1 and TRBJ2-3; a possible D gene is TRBD2 (5 bases). V lost 5 bases and J lost 6, with 10 bases in between. The CDR3 spans 12 residues. Germline V gives CDR1 SGHRS, CDR2 YFSETQ. The CDR3 loop reads CASRAVSDTQYF. Written as DNA, the CDR3 is TGCGCCAGCAGAGCGGTATCCGATACGCAGTATTTT.

In this sample, this clone turned up a few times. Within the sample, other DNA sequences also encode this same CDR3. This chain connects TRBV30 to TRBJ1-4; the D gene is possibly TRBD1 (6 bases). V was pared by 1 base and J by 4 bases, with 7 bases between. The CDR3 has 13 residues. CDR1 and CDR2 from the germline V gene are GTSNPN and SVGIG (reference sequence). The CDR3 is CAWSGQVNEKLFF. CDR3 nucleotide sequence: TGTGCCTGGAGTGGACAGGTTAATGAAAAACTGTTTTTT.

This rearrangement joins TRBV7-2 to TRBJ2-5, with D perhaps TRBD1 (6 bases). The CDR3 runs 14 residues. V lost 6 bases, J lost 4 bases, and 15 bases lay in between. Germline CDR1 and CDR2: SGHTA and FQGNSA. CDR3 sequence reads: CASSPTGTGETQYF. In nucleotides, the CDR3 is TGTGCCAGCAGTCCCACAGGGACGGGAGAGACCCAGTACTTC.

This chain joins TRBV2 and TRBJ1-4; a possible D gene is TRBD1 (5 bases). Germline V gene sequence: CDR1 SNHLY, CDR2 FYNNEI. The CDR3 contains 15 residues. Trimming removed 5 bases at V and 3 bases at J, with 13 bases between. CDR3 sequence reads: CASSSQGIANEKLFF. In DNA form, the CDR3 reads TGTGCCAGCAGTAGTCAGGGAATAGCTAATGAAAAACTGTTTTTT.

This chain joins TRBV6-1 and TRBJ2-5; a weak D match, TRBD1 (6 bases). There are 12 residues in the CDR3. V lost 5 bases to trimming and J lost 4 bases, with 8 bases between them. The germline V gene has CDR1 MNHNS and CDR2 SASEGT. CDR3 loop: CASSPTGETQYF. CDR3 coding DNA: TGTGCCAGCAGTCCGACAGGAGAGACCCAGTACTTC.

This rearrangement joins TRBV30 to TRBJ2-7; the D gene is possibly TRBD2 (6 bases). This CDR3 is built from 14 residues. Germline CDR1 and CDR2: GTSNPN and SVGIG (reference sequence). Trimming shortened V by 2 bases and J by 5 bases, and 16 bases separated the two germline ends. The CDR3 DNA reads TGTGCCTGGAGTAAAGGTGCGGGAACGGACGAGCAGTACTTC. It codes for CAWSKGAGTDEQYF.

The chain combines TRBV10-1 with TRBJ1-5, with D tentatively TRBD1 (5 bases). The length of the CDR3 is 13 residues. The V and J ends lost 5 bases and 1 base respectively, with 6 bases between them. Germline V CDR1 and CDR2: WNHNN, SYGVQD (reference sequence). CDR3 amino acids: CASSRDSNQPQHF. The CDR3 bases are TGCGCCAGCAGTAGGGACAGCAATCAGCCCCAGCATTTT.

V is TRBV30 and J is TRBJ2-7; TRBD2 matches 8 bases. Germline V CDR1 and CDR2: GTSNPN, SVGIG (reference sequence). The CDR3 runs 15 residues. With 0 bases clipped from V and 5 bases from J, the junction kept 9 bases outside the gene matches. CDR3 residues: CAWSVGLSGSDEQYF. The CDR3 DNA sequence: TGTGCCTGGAGTGTAGGTTTAAGCGGGAGTGACGAGCAGTACTTC.

V and J are TRBV9 and TRBJ2-3; D remains ambiguous. CDR3 size: 16 residues. V was cut by 0 bases and J by 3 bases, with 14 bases left in between. Germline V gives CDR1 SGDLS, CDR2 YYNGEE. In DNA, the CDR3 is TGTGCCAGCAGCGTAGGACGCGCCCTGACGACAGATACGCAGTATTTT. It encodes CASSVGRALTTDTQYF. Full variable domain (remainder filled in from reference TRBV9 and TRBJ2-3): DSGVTQTPKHLITATGQRVTLRCSPRSGDLSVYWYQQSLDQGLQFLIQYYNGEERAKGNILERFSAQQFPDLHSELNLSSLELGDSALYFCASSVGRALTTDTQYFGPGTRLTVL.

V is TRBV6-1 and J is TRBJ1-5, with 10 bases fitting TRBD1. Germline V gene sequence: CDR1 MNHNS, CDR2 SASEGT. The CDR3 is 16 residues long. V was clipped by 3 bases and J by 3 bases; unmatched bases: 5. The CDR3 DNA is TGTGCCAGCAGTGACGACAGGGGGCAGATCAATCAGCCCCAGCATTTT. Its protein is CASSDDRGQINQPQHF.

CDR3 nucleotide sequence: TGTGCCTGGAGTTTAAGGACCGCGACGGAGACCCAGTACTTC. Encoded protein: CAWSLRTATETQYF. The genes are TRBV30 and TRBJ2-5; D is unclear. Trimming pared 2 bases from V and 5 bases from J, leaving 15 bases between. The germline V gene has CDR1 GTSNPN and CDR2 SVGIG (reference sequence). CDR3 size: 14 residues. Using reference TRBV30 and TRBJ2-5 for the parts outside the CDR3, the full variable domain is SQTIHQWPATLVQPVGSPLSLECTVEGTSNPNLYWYRQAAGRGLQLLFYSVGIGQISSEVPQNLSASRPQDRQFILSSKKLLLSDSGFYLCAWSLRTATETQYFGPGTRLLVL.

This chain connects TRBV4-1 to TRBJ2-1; D perhaps matches TRBD2 (5 bases). The CDR3 extends over 13 amino acids. Germline loops: CDR1 MGHRA, CDR2 YSYEKL. Trimming took off 1 base at V and 8 bases at J, with 9 bases between the two ends. The CDR3 protein is CASSQVLAYEQFF. CDR3 coding DNA: TGCGCCAGCAGCCAAGTTCTAGCCTATGAGCAGTTCTTC.

This sequence joins TRBV6-5 and TRBJ1-4; tentative D call: TRBD1 (5 bases). V was shortened by 4 bases and J by 8 bases, with 11 bases between the two germline ends. The CDR3 extends over 13 amino acids. Germline-derived CDR1 and CDR2 are MNHEY and SVGAGI. The CDR3 sequence: CASSSTGREKLFF. In DNA form, the CDR3 reads TGTGCCAGCAGTTCCACAGGTCGCGAAAAACTGTTTTTT.

Turning to this clone: Other nucleotide sequences from this sample produce the same CDR3. This chain uses TRBV5-1 with TRBJ2-7; D gene uncertain. CDR3 length equals 14 residues. V lost 0 bases and J lost 1, with 8 bases in between. Germline CDR1 and CDR2: SGHRS and YFSETQ. The CDR3 region is CASSLALGSYEQYF. Written as DNA, the CDR3 is TGCGCCAGCAGCTTGGCGCTCGGATCCTACGAGCAGTACTTC.

A single count supports this clone. The chain couples TRBV25-1 to TRBJ2-2; 9 nucleotides line up with TRBD1. Unmatched junction bases numbered 1, after V lost 7 bases and J lost 1 base. Germline values: CDR1 MGHDK, CDR2 SYGVNS. The CDR3 runs to 14 residues. CDR3 sequence: CASKGQGNTGELFF. In nucleotides, the CDR3 is TGTGCCAGCAAGGGACAGGGGAACACCGGGGAGCTGTTTTTT.

The J gene is TRBJ2-1, the V gene TRBV27, with D uncertain. The CDR3 runs to 14 residues. V dropped 2 bases and J dropped 6 bases, with 11 bases sitting between them. The germline CDR1 and CDR2 sequences are MNHEY and SMNVEV (reference sequence). DNA of the CDR3: TGTGCCAGCAGTTTACTAGGGTCTAGCAATGAGCAGTTCTTC. Its protein product is CASSLLGSSNEQFF.

This clone was seen only a few times. The chain employs TRBV30 and TRBJ1-1, with a weak D call TRBD1 (6 bases). The CDR3 is 13 residues long. Trimming stripped 0 bases from V and 5 bases from J, with 10 bases between. Germline V gene sequence: CDR1 GTSNPN, CDR2 SVGIG (reference sequence). Here the CDR3 DNA reads TGTGCCTGGAGTGTAGGGGGGCAAACTGAAGCTTTCTTT. Its protein is CAWSVGGQTEAFF.

This sequence joins TRBV6-1 and TRBJ2-7, with 7 nucleotides matching TRBD2. Germline V gene data show CDR1 as MNHNS and CDR2 as SASEGT. This CDR3 has 14 amino acids. V trimming: 1 base; J trimming: 4 bases; junction bases outside the gene matches: 4. In DNA, the CDR3 is TGTGCCAGCAGTGAAGGACTAGCTTCATACGAGCAGTACTTC. The encoded protein is CASSEGLASYEQYF.